The 25 T cell receptor beta chains in this list originate from one sample, sequenced in a study of T cells in Graves' hyperthyroidism and ophthalmopathy. Amplified regions were TCR beta CDR3 sequences from RNA transcripts. When the TCR CDR3 underwent first-round RT-PCR, the HTBI primer set was used. Each CDR3 protein is one row after TCRdb ran MiXCR on the multiplex PCR reads. The sample lists around 380,000 distinct CDR3 sequences, about 14% occurring once. The sample comprised blood. The receptor set was obtained from a man in his thirties or forties with Graves' hyperthyroidism that later progressed to Graves' ophthalmopathy.

This clonotype was seen a handful of times. The chain recombines TRBV29-1 with TRBJ2-1, with D perhaps assigned TRBD1 or TRBD2 (5 bases each). Looked up from germline, CDR1 is SQVTM and CDR2 is ANQGSEA. The CDR3 totals 14 residues. The DNA of the CDR3 is TGCAGTTTGCGACCGGGGAAAAGGGGTGATGAGCAGTTCTTC. Protein product: CSLRPGKRGDEQFF.

Notes on this clonotype: This may come from a read error, since a much larger clone is one base off. This chain joins TRBV7-6 and TRBJ2-3; 7 nucleotides align to TRBD2. CDR3 length: 14 residues. Germline loops: CDR1 SGHVS, CDR2 FNYEAQ. CDR3: CASSWTSRSDTRYF. In DNA form, the CDR3 reads TGTGCCAGCAGTTGGACTAGTCGTTCAGATACGCGGTATTTT.

This clonotype was seen many times. J is TRBJ1-5 and V is TRBV7-9; D uncertain. V lost 3 bases and J 0 bases, leaving 9 bases between the germline ends. Per the germline V gene, CDR1 is SEHNR and CDR2 is FQNEAQ (reference sequence). The CDR3 is 15 residues long. CDR3 sequence: CASSLPDDSNQPQHF. DNA of the CDR3: TGTGCCAGCAGCTTGCCGGACGATAGCAATCAGCCCCAGCATTTT.

This clonotype was seen repeatedly, ten times or more. For the CDR3, the DNA is TGTGCCAGCAGTTTCACCGGAGGCACCATATATTTT. Its translation: CASSFTGGTIYF. This chain connects TRBV28 to TRBJ1-3; the D is unclear. Germline V gives CDR1 MDHEN, CDR2 SYDVKM. This CDR3 has 12 amino acids. Trimming took 3 bases from V and 9 from J, leaving 9 bases between them.

The table lists this clonotype with many counts. This sequence joins TRBV7-2 and TRBJ2-1; TRBD2 might be the D (6 bases). This CDR3 has 14 amino acids. The germline gives CDR1 SGHTA, CDR2 FQGNSA. Trimming stripped 4 bases from V and 1 base from J, with 8 bases between. The DNA of the CDR3 is TGTGCCAGCAGCTACGGGACTTCCTACAATGAGCAGTTCTTC. It specifies CASSYGTSYNEQFF. The variable domain in full, completed from reference TRBV7-2 and TRBJ2-1, reads GAGVSQSPSNKVTEKGKDVELRCDPISGHTALYWYRQSLGQGLEFLIYFQGNSAPDKSGLPSDRFSAERTGGSVSTLTIQRTQQEDSAVYLCASSYGTSYNEQFFGPGTRLTVL.

The chain recombines TRBV7-8 with TRBJ1-5; no definite D call. Trimming shortened V by 5 bases and J by 0 bases, and 14 bases separated the two germline ends. The CDR3 runs to 16 residues. CDR1 and CDR2 (germline): SGHVS, FQNEAQ. CDR3 residues: CASSQGPQYSNQPQHF. In DNA, the CDR3 is TGTGCCAGCAGCCAAGGGCCTCAATATAGCAATCAGCCCCAGCATTTT.

The chain links TRBV19 to TRBJ2-4; TRBD1 might be the D (5 bases). CDR3 size: 16 residues. Germline V CDR1 and CDR2: LNHDA, SQIVND (reference sequence). V was trimmed by 9 bases and J by 0 bases, leaving 18 bases between them. Here the CDR3 reads CASSGERTLAKNIQYF. The CDR3 DNA reads TGTGCCAGCTCCGGTGAAAGGACATTAGCCAAAAACATTCAGTACTTC.

The V gene is TRBV2, the J gene TRBJ2-7; 7 bases fit TRBD2. Germline CDR1 and CDR2: SNHLY and FYNNEI. J gave up 0 bases and V 1 base, and 6 bases lay outside the gene matches. The CDR3 runs to 16 residues. CDR3 in DNA: TGTGCCAGCAGTGAAGATCCCAGCGGGATCTCCTACGAGCAGTACTTC. This translates into CASSEDPSGISYEQYF.

The chain couples TRBV11-2 to TRBJ2-5; TRBD2 aligns across 8 bases. V trimming: 2 bases; J trimming: 5 bases; junction bases outside the gene matches: 10. In germline, CDR1 is SGHAT, CDR2 FQNNGV. This CDR3 region has 16 residues. The CDR3 here is CASSLSRAGVRETQYF. CDR3 nucleotides: TGTGCCAGCAGCTTATCTAGAGCGGGGGTCCGGGAGACCCAGTACTTC.

This clonotype was picked up many times. V usage is TRBV6-5 and J usage is TRBJ1-5; D ambiguous. Germline lookup yields CDR1 MNHEY and CDR2 SVGAGI. V gave up 0 bases and J gave up 2 bases, with 5 bases separating them. The CDR3 runs to 14 residues. CDR3 residues: CASSYSGGNQPQHF. As DNA, the CDR3 is TGTGCCAGCAGTTACTCTGGGGGCAATCAGCCCCAGCATTTT.

This clonotype was counted many times. The V gene is TRBV6-8, the J gene TRBJ2-7; D uncertain. The CDR3 totals 16 residues. Trimming removed 2 bases from V and 3 bases from J, with 17 bases in between. Germline CDR1 MNHGY, CDR2 SAAAGT. The CDR3 DNA reads as TGTGCCAGCAGTTACGCCATCACAGTGGATGTCTACGAGCAGTACTTC. Protein: CASSYAITVDVYEQYF.

The chain has TRBV20-1 and TRBJ2-1; TRBD2 matches at 10 bases. V lost 5 bases, J lost 8 bases, and 3 bases stayed unmatched. The V gene's germline CDR1 is DFQATT and CDR2 SNEGSKA (reference sequence). This CDR3 is built from 12 residues. CDR3 in amino acids: CSAERGGHEQFF. DNA for the CDR3: TGCAGTGCTGAGCGGGGGGGCCATGAGCAGTTCTTC.

Note on this clonotype: A much larger clonotype is one base distant, so this may be a read error. This chain links TRBV2 with TRBJ1-1; D is unclear. The CDR3 has 11 residues. Looked up from germline, CDR1 is SNHLY and CDR2 is FYNNEI. In DNA form, the CDR3 reads TGTGCCAGCGGTGAAGCGTGGCGAGCTTTCTTT. Protein: CASGEAWRAFF.

V and J are TRBV10-3 and TRBJ2-6; D ambiguous. Germline V gives CDR1 ENHRY, CDR2 SYGVKD. This CDR3 spans 15 amino acids. Between the trimmed V and J ends, which lost 3 bases and 1 base, there was a span of 7 bases. Here the CDR3 reads CAISDLTSGANVLTF. The CDR3, as DNA: TGTGCCATCAGTGATCTGACATCTGGGGCCAACGTCCTGACTTTC.

In its sample, this clonotype was seen many times. The DNA of the CDR3 is TGTGCCAGCAGTTTATCAGGGGGGGCGCAGTATTTT. It yields the protein CASSLSGGAQYF. The chain uses TRBV28 and TRBJ2-3; tentatively, D is TRBD1 or TRBD2 (7 bases each). V was trimmed by 1 base and J by 10 bases, leaving 9 bases between them. CDR3 size: 12 residues. Germline CDR1 is MDHEN and CDR2 is SYDVKM.

V usage is TRBV9 and J usage is TRBJ2-7; 8 nucleotides line up with TRBD2. The trim removed 3 bases at V and 1 base at J, leaving 12 bases unmatched. The CDR3 consists of 17 residues. Germline V lookup: CDR1 SGDLS, CDR2 YYNGEE. CDR3 nucleotide sequence: TGTGCCAGCAGCGCCTCGGGAGGGGGGGTCGGGTCCTACGAGCAGTACTTC. Its translation is CASSASGGGVGSYEQYF. Full variable domain (outside the CDR3, taken from reference TRBV9 and TRBJ2-7): DSGVTQTPKHLITATGQRVTLRCSPRSGDLSVYWYQQSLDQGLQFLIQYYNGEERAKGNILERFSAQQFPDLHSELNLSSLELGDSALYFCASSASGGGVGSYEQYFGPGTRLTVT.

This clonotype showed up many times. This rearrangement joins TRBV4-1 to TRBJ1-5, with 7 bases aligning to TRBD1. V gave up 2 bases and J gave up 3 bases; unmatched junction bases: 4. The CDR3 contains 15 residues. Germline CDR1 is MGHRA and CDR2 is YSYEKL. Written as DNA, the CDR3 is TGCGCCAGCAGCCAAACAGACAGGGACAATCAGCCCCAGCATTTT. It codes for CASSQTDRDNQPQHF.

The chain joins TRBV15 to TRBJ1-2; no reliable D call. V lost 1 base and J 4 bases, leaving 13 bases between the germline ends. The CDR3 loop spans 15 amino acids. The V gene's germline CDR1 is LNHNV and CDR2 YYDKDF (reference sequence). This CDR3 is CATSRVFGQTYGYTF. The CDR3 region has the DNA TGTGCCACCAGCAGAGTTTTCGGCCAGACCTATGGCTACACCTTC.

This clonotype was recorded at least ten times. In DNA form, the CDR3 reads TGCAGTGCTAGAGGAGGGGCATCCTACAATGAGCAGTTCTTC. Translation gives CSARGGASYNEQFF. The rearrangement joins TRBV20-1 to TRBJ2-1; D possibly matches TRBD1 or TRBD2 (5 bases each). Trimming took off 1 base at V and 1 base at J, with 8 bases between the two ends. CDR3 length equals 14 residues. CDR1 is DFQATT and CDR2 is SNEGSKA in the germline V gene (reference sequence).

A word on this clonotype: This sequence may be a read error, since a much larger clone differs from it by one base. This CDR3 is CTSSVTPQSTEAFF. DNA of the CDR3: TGTACCAGCTCGGTTACGCCACAAAGCACTGAAGCTTTCTTT. The chain couples TRBV3-1 to TRBJ1-1; D is uncertain. This CDR3 has 14 residues. CDR1 and CDR2 from the germline V gene are LGHDT and YNNKEL (reference sequence).

This clonotype was recorded a few times. The chain employs TRBV15 and TRBJ1-5; D is unclear. CDR1 and CDR2 from the germline V gene are LNHNV and YYDKDF (reference sequence). The CDR3 has 15 residues. Deletions cut 0 bases from V and 0 bases from J, with 6 bases between. The CDR3 DNA reads as TGTGCCACCAGCAGAGAGCCTTATAGCAATCAGCCCCAGCATTTT. Its translation is CATSREPYSNQPQHF.

This clonotype was counted many times. This rearrangement joins TRBV20-1 to TRBJ2-5; 7 nucleotides line up with TRBD2. This CDR3 contains 12 residues. J gave up 5 bases and V 8 bases, and 8 bases lay outside the gene matches. The germline V gene encodes CDR1 DFQATT and CDR2 SNEGSKA (reference sequence). For the CDR3, the DNA is TGCAGTCCGGCGGGGCGGGGGGAGACCCAGTACTTC. Translation gives CSPAGRGETQYF.

This clonotype came up many times. The chain joins TRBV7-9 to TRBJ2-7, with unresolved D. The V gene's germline CDR1 is SEHNR and CDR2 FQNEAQ (reference sequence). V was shortened by 5 bases and J by 4 bases, with 15 bases between the two germline ends. This CDR3 has 14 amino acids. The CDR3 here is CASSGDLGEYEQYF. The CDR3 DNA sequence: TGTGCCAGCAGCGGGGATCTAGGAGAATACGAGCAGTACTTC. The full variable domain, with the rest looked up from reference TRBV7-9 and TRBJ2-7, is DTGVSQNPRHKITKRGQNVTFRCDPISEHNRLYWYRQTLGQGPEFLTYFQNEAQLEKSRLLSDRFSAERPKGSFSTLEIQRTEQGDSAMYLCASSGDLGEYEQYFGPGTRLTVT.

In its sample, this clonotype was seen a few times. The rearrangement links TRBV2 to TRBJ2-2, with TRBD2 identical over 16 bases. V shed 1 base and J 1 base; nucleotides not matched to a gene: 3. CDR3 size: 19 residues. Germline lookup yields CDR1 SNHLY and CDR2 FYNNEI. The CDR3 sequence: CASSEVGLAGGRNTGELFF. In DNA, the CDR3 is TGTGCCAGCAGTGAAGTGGGACTAGCGGGGGGGCGGAACACCGGGGAGCTGTTTTTT.

This clonotype was observed many times. CDR3 residues: CASSLATGPNTGELFF. The CDR3 nucleotides read TGTGCCAGCAGCTTAGCGACGGGTCCGAACACCGGGGAGCTGTTTTTT. The chain recombines TRBV7-9 with TRBJ2-2; D uncertain. Looked up from germline, CDR1 is SEHNR and CDR2 is FQNEAQ (reference sequence). This CDR3 region has 16 residues. The germline V and J ends were trimmed by 0 bases and 0 bases, with 8 bases remaining between them.